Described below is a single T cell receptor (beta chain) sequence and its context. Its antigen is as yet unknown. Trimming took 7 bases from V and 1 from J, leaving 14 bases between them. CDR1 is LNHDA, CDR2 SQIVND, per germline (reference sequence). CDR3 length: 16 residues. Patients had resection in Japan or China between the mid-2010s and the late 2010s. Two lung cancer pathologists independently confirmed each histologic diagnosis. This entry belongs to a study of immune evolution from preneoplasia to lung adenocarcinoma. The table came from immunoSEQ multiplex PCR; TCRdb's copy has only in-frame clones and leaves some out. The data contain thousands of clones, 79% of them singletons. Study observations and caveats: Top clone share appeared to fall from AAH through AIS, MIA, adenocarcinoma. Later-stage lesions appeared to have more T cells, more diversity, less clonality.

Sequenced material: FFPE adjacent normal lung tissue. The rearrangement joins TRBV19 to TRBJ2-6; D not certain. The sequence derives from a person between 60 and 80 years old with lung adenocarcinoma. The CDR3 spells CASNPRTVSGANVLTF. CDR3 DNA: TGTGCCAGTAACCCTCGGACCGTATCTGGGGCCAACGTCCTGACTTTC.